One and the same sample provided the 19 T cell receptor beta chains below, sequenced in a study of tumor-infiltrating lymphocytes in primary liver carcinoma. Joint extraction of RNA and DNA used roughly 19-33 mg of bulk tissue that was unsorted. cDNA specific to TCR beta was made from 500 ng of total RNA, with a constant-region primer employed for priming. Slightly modified ARM-PCR, run as three nested multiplex PCR rounds, produced the TCR beta libraries. With TRBV1-TRBV30 forward primers and a C-beta reverse primer, the first two PCR rounds were run for 10 to 11 cycles each. MiXCR was run by TCRdb on the multiplex PCR reads, yielding one entry per CDR3 protein. The table shows fewer than 85,000 distinct CDR3 sequences, with 65% to 75% occurring only once. The specimen was tumor-adjacent normal liver tissue. These receptors were obtained from a man in his forties with primary liver carcinoma and hepatitis B virus infection.

The chain joins TRBV6-2 or TRBV6-3 to TRBJ2-1; D remains ambiguous. Trimming removed 10 bases at V and 2 bases at J, with 24 bases between. Germline CDR1 is MNHEY and CDR2 is SVGEGT. The CDR3 runs to 17 residues. CDR3: CANTINPGSSTYNEQFF. CDR3 nucleotides: TGTGCCAACACCATAAACCCGGGTAGCAGCACCTACAATGAGCAGTTCTTC.

The rearrangement joins TRBV5-1 to TRBJ2-7; 8 positions agree with TRBD2. From germline, CDR1 is SGHRS and CDR2 YFSETQ. The CDR3 is 15 amino acids. J was trimmed by 6 bases and V by 0 bases; bases with no gene match: 8. As DNA, the CDR3 is TGCGCCAGCAGCTTGGTGGCATGGGGGACTAGCGAGCAGTACTTC. This codes for CASSLVAWGTSEQYF.

This clonotype ranks as medium-sized. Here the CDR3 DNA reads TGCGCCAGCAGCCAAGAAACAGGGGGCTCCTACGAGCAGTACTTC. Translated: CASSQETGGSYEQYF. The genes are TRBV4-3 and TRBJ2-7; 8 bases are a match to TRBD1. The CDR3 runs to 15 residues. Trimming at V came to 0 bases and at J to 0 bases, leaving 1 base not matched to a gene. CDR1 and CDR2 (germline): LGHNA, YSLEER.

This clonotype has a single count. A clone one base away is much larger, so this may be a read error. The CDR3 does not close with the conserved phenylalanine or tryptophan, likely indicating a read error. The rearrangement joins TRBV12-3 or TRBV12-4 to TRBJ2-1, with D unresolved. Between the trimmed V and J ends, which lost 3 bases and 5 bases, there was a span of 8 bases. The CDR3 has 13 amino acids. DNA for the CDR3: TGTGCCAGCAGTTTTGGCAGAGACAATGAGCAGTTCATC. It is translated as CASSFGRDNEQFI.

The rearrangement uses TRBV7-9 and TRBJ2-1; D remains ambiguous. Looked up from germline, CDR1 is SEHNR and CDR2 is FQNEAQ (reference sequence). The V end lost 5 bases, the J end lost 14 bases, and 19 bases lay between the germline ends. The length of the CDR3 is 13 residues. The CDR3 DNA reads as TGTGCCAGCAGCCGTACCATAGGTGCCGAGGAGTTCTTC. This sequence encodes CASSRTIGAEEFF.

V usage is TRBV12-3 or TRBV12-4 and J usage is TRBJ2-1; D may match TRBD1 or TRBD2 (5 bases each). The V end lost 5 bases, the J end lost 10 bases, and 21 bases lay between the germline ends. The CDR3 is 15 residues long. CDR3 sequence reads: CASSPGPPTEQEQFF. CDR3 sequence (DNA): TGTGCCAGCAGTCCGGGACCACCCACTGAGCAAGAGCAGTTCTTC.

As regards this clonotype: This may stem from a read error, because a much larger clone lies one nucleotide away. The rearrangement links TRBV9 to TRBJ2-7; either TRBD1 or TRBD2 may supply D (5 bases each). The CDR3 contains 14 residues. CDR1 SGDLS and CDR2 YYNGEE come from the germline V gene. The V gene lost 8 bases and the J gene lost 2 bases, with 17 bases spanning the gap. CDR3 sequence: CARGPGTDTYEQYF. The CDR3 DNA sequence: TGTGCCAGAGGTCCCGGGACCGATACCTACGAGCAGTACTTC.

This clonotype was detected a few times. One base away lies a much larger clone, so this may be a sequencing read error. This chain links TRBV5-4 with TRBJ1-2, with 9 bases matching TRBD1. Germline V lookup: CDR1 SGHNT, CDR2 YYREEE (reference sequence). The length of the CDR3 is 13 residues. The CDR3 sequence: CTSSNGQGYGYTF. DNA of the CDR3: TGTACCAGCAGCAATGGACAGGGGTATGGCTACACCTTC.

This clonotype turned up a few times. One end of the junction does not line up with germline, which may come from a read error. The chain carries TRBV11-2 and TRBJ2-5; a weak D match, TRBD2 (6 bases). Germline CDR1 SGHAT, CDR2 FQNNGV. The CDR3 covers 12 residues. This CDR3 is CASSLVGGTQHF. As DNA, the CDR3 is TGTGCCAGCAGCTTAGTTGGCGGGACCCAACACTTC.

Points on this clonotype: At one boundary the junction diverges from the germline segment, which might be a read error. The V gene is TRBV11-2, the J gene TRBJ2-1, with a weak D call TRBD2 (5 bases). The V gene's germline CDR1 is SGHAT and CDR2 FQNNGV. The CDR3 runs 16 residues. The CDR3 DNA follows: TGTGCCAGCAGCCTCTTAGGGAGTGCATCCTATAATGAGCAGTTCTTC. Amino acid sequence: CASSLLGSASYNEQFF.

In the case of this clonotype: This may stem from a read error, because a much larger clone lies one nucleotide away. The V and J genes are TRBV5-1 and TRBJ2-7; D not resolved. The CDR3 runs 15 residues. Germline CDR1 is SGHRS and CDR2 is YFSETQ. CDR3 nucleotide sequence: TGCACCAGCAGCTTGGGATCTGGACCAAACGCCGAGCAGTACTTC. It is translated as CTSSLGSGPNAEQYF.

Concerning this clonotype: Sequence at one end of the junction differs from germline and may be a read error. V is TRBV11-2 and J is TRBJ2-5; D unclear. The CDR3 length is 13 residues. Germline V gene lookup returns CDR1 SGHAT and CDR2 FQNNGV. The CDR3 region is CVSSYNIQEAQYF. In DNA form, the CDR3 reads TGTGTCAGCAGCTACAATATACAAGAGGCCCAGTATTTC.

This clonotype was recorded once. Mismatch with germline at one junction end may stem from a read error. This rearrangement joins TRBV12-3 or TRBV12-4 to TRBJ2-7; 12 bases match TRBD2. The CDR3 runs to 17 residues. The CDR3 loop reads CASRPKSTSGSPYEQYF. For the CDR3, the DNA is TGTGCCAGCAGACCAAAGTCGACTAGCGGGAGCCCCTACGAGCAGTATTTC.

Concerning this clonotype itself: The junction and the germline gene differ at one end; a read error may be behind it. V is TRBV4-1 and J is TRBJ2-3, with D possibly being TRBD1 or TRBD2 (5 bases each). Germline values: CDR1 MGHRA, CDR2 YSYEKL. There are 16 residues in the CDR3. The CDR3 DNA follows: TGCGCCAGCAGCCATTGGCAGGGATCTAGCACAGATAAGCAGTATTTT. It encodes CASSHWQGSSTDKQYF.

Regarding this clonotype: The junction departs from the called germline gene at one end, perhaps through a read error. The chain is built from TRBV2 and TRBJ2-7; no clear D gene. The germline V gene has CDR1 SNHLY and CDR2 FYNNEI. The CDR3 consists of 13 residues. The DNA of the CDR3 is TGTACCAGCAAGACGACACAGACCTACGAGCAGTACTTC. It specifies CTSKTTQTYEQYF.

Turning to this clonotype: One end of the junction fails to match germline, which may point to a read error. This chain joins TRBV6-5 and TRBJ2-6; D gene unclear. The CDR3 runs 16 residues. CDR1 and CDR2 (germline): MNHEY, SVGAGI. DNA of the CDR3: TGTGCCGGCAGTTACGGGTTCGACTCAGGGGCCAACGTCCTGACTTTC. Residues: CAGSYGFDSGANVLTF.

As for this clonotype: A much larger clone sits a single nucleotide away, making a read error possible. The V call is TRBV4-1, the J call TRBJ2-4; the D gene is possibly TRBD1 (6 bases). CDR3 length: 18 amino acids. Germline CDR1 MGHRA, CDR2 YSYEKL. Trimming took 0 bases from V and 3 from J, leaving 18 bases between them. CDR3 amino acids: CASSQEVDRWGLKNIQYF. The CDR3 coding sequence is TGCGCCAGCAGCCAAGAGGTCGATAGGTGGGGGCTCAAAAACATTCAGTACTTC.

The chain is built from TRBV11-2 and TRBJ2-3, with TRBD2 matching over 10 bases. CDR1 and CDR2 (germline): SGHAT, FQNNGV. V shed 2 bases and J 6 bases; nucleotides not matched to a gene: 14. There are 18 residues in the CDR3. The CDR3 sequence is CASSLNLLAGVDADTQYF. In DNA, the CDR3 is TGTGCCAGCAGCTTAAATCTCCTAGCGGGAGTCGATGCGGATACGCAGTATTTT. Using reference TRBV11-2 and TRBJ2-3 for the parts outside the CDR3, the full variable domain is EAGVAQSPRYKIIEKRQSVAFWCNPISGHATLYWYQQILGQGPKLLIQFQNNGVVDDSQLPKDRFSAERLKGVDSTLKIQPAKLEDSAVYLCASSLNLLAGVDADTQYFGPGTRLTVL.

Comments on this clonotype: At one boundary the junction diverges from the germline segment, which might be a read error. The chain is built from TRBV6-2 or TRBV6-3 and TRBJ2-7; 9 bases match TRBD1. CDR3 length: 16 amino acids. From germline, CDR1 is MNHEY and CDR2 SVGEGT. The CDR3 sequence is CASNYGGDRVRLSQYF. Written as DNA, the CDR3 is TGTGCCAGCAATTACGGAGGGGACAGGGTTAGGTTGTCGCAGTACTTC.